Listed below are T cell receptor beta chains from one sample, sequenced in a study of CD8+CD57+ T cells in acquired aplastic anemia. TCRdb passed the reads through MiXCR, listing each CDR3 protein once. The sample has around 190,000 distinct CDR3 sequences, around 60% seen once; the top ten hold roughly 29%. Source material: sorted CD4+, CD8+, or CD8+CD57+ T cells (not recorded which) from PBMCs. The receptors were sampled from a human donor in good health. Both conserved end residues are part of each CDR3. A D gene is named only where the DNA matches it firmly. A clone size is listed for some rows: how often the clone was seen (once, few, many), or a class if it is expanded.

D gene	clone size	CDR3 length	V gene	J gene	CDR3 protein	CDR3 DNA
.	.	14	TRBV15	TRBJ1-2	CATSRDVVGPGYTF	TGTGCCACCAGCAGGGACGTCGTGGGCCCTGGCTACACCTTC
TRBD1	few	14	TRBV12-3/TRBV12-4	TRBJ2-3	CASRGTGLTDTQYF	TGTGCCAGCAGGGGGACAGGCCTCACAGATACGCAGTATTTT
TRBD2	many	17	TRBV7-9	TRBJ2-5	CASSSTGGLGGRETQYF	TGTGCCAGCAGCTCGACGGGGGGGCTAGGGGGTCGGGAGACCCAGTACTTC
.	.	14	TRBV19	TRBJ1-4	CASRPLAGNEKLFF	TGTGCCAGTAGGCCGCTAGCGGGGAATGAAAAACTGTTTTTT
.	many	18	TRBV4-1	TRBJ1-2	CASSQDIARGTYDYGYTF	TGCGCCAGCAGCCAAGATATTGCAAGGGGGACGTATGACTATGGCTACACCTTC
.	once	13	TRBV20-1	TRBJ1-5	CSANLGGYQPQHF	TGCAGTGCTAACCTGGGGGGTTATCAGCCCCAGCATTTT
.	.	15	TRBV2	TRBJ1-6	CASSVQDSHNSPLHF	TGTGCCAGCAGTGTGCAGGACAGTCATAATTCACCCCTCCACTTT
.	.	17	TRBV15	TRBJ2-2	CATSRGPGTSDTGELFF	TGTGCCACCAGCAGAGGCCCCGGGACATCGGACACCGGGGAGCTGTTTTTT
.	few	15	TRBV4-1	TRBJ1-5	CASSLRTSGIGYEHF	TGCGCCAGCAGCCTTAGGACTAGCGGGATTGGATACGAGCATTTT
.	.	13	TRBV20-1	TRBJ1-3	CSALTGSGNTIYF	TGCAGTGCTCTAACAGGGTCTGGAAACACCATATATTTT
.	once	14	TRBV10-3	TRBJ2-1	CAISESGLNNEQFF	TGTGCCATCAGTGAGTCTGGACTAAACAATGAGCAGTTCTTC
.	.	15	TRBV10-1	TRBJ2-5	CASSEERGNQETQYF	TGCGCCAGCAGTGAGGAGAGGGGAAACCAAGAGACCCAGTACTTC
.	many	15	TRBV9	TRBJ1-6	CASSVGQGEVSPLHF	TGTGCCAGCAGCGTCGGGCAGGGAGAGGTTTCACCCCTCCACTTT
.	once	13	TRBV7-6	TRBJ2-3	CASSLGVGDTQYF	TGTGCCAGCAGCTTAGGAGTGGGAGATACGCAGTATTTT